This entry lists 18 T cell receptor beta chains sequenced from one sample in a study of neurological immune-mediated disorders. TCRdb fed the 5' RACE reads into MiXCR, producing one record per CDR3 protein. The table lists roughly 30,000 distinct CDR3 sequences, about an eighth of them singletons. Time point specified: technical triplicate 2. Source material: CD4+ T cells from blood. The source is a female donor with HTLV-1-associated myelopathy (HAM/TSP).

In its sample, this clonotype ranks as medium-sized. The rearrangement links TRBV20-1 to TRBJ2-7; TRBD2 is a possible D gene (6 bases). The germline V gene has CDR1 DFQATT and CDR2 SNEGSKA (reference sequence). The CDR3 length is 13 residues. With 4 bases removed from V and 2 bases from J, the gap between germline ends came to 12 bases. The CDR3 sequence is CSANRDSTYEQYF. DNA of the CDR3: TGCAGTGCTAACCGGGACTCCACCTACGAGCAGTACTTC.

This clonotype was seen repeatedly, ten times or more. The CDR3 nucleotides read TGTGCCAGCAGCTTAGTGAGTACAGCGGGAGTAGGGGAGCAGTTCTTC. It yields the protein CASSLVSTAGVGEQFF. The chain is built from TRBV7-3 and TRBJ2-1; TRBD2 agrees at 8 bases. The germline CDR1 and CDR2 sequences are SGHTA and FQGTGA. The CDR3 runs to 16 residues. V shed 2 bases, J shed 10 bases, and the junction held 13 bases outside the gene matches.

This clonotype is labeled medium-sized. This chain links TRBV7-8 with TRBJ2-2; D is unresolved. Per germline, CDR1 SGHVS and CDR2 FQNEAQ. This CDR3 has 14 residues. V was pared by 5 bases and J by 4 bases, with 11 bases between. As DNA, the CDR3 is TGTGCCAGCAGCCCCGACTTACCCACCGGGGAGCTGTTTTTT. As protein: CASSPDLPTGELFF.

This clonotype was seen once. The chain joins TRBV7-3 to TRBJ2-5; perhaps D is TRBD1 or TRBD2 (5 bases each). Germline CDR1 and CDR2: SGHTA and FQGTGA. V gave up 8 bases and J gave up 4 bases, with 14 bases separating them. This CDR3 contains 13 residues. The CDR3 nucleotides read TGTGCCAGCCCAAGGGCTGGGGGAGAGACCCAGTACTTC. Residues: CASPRAGGETQYF.

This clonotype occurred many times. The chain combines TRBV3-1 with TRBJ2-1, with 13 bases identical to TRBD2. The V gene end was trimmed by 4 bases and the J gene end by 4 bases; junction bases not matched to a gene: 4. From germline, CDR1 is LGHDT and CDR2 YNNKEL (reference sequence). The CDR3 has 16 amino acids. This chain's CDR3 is CASSRWTSGSYNEQFF. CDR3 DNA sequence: TGTGCCAGCAGCCGATGGACTAGCGGGAGTTACAATGAGCAGTTCTTC.

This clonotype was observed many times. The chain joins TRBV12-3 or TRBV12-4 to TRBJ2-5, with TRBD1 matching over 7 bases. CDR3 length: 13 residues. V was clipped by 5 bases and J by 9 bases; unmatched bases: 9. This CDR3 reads CASSRQGTGPQYF. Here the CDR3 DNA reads TGTGCCAGCAGTCGACAGGGAACGGGGCCCCAGTACTTC.

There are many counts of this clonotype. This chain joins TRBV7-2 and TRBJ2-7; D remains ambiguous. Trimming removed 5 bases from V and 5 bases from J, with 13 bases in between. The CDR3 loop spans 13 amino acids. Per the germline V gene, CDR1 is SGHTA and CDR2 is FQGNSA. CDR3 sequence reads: CASSLRHRDEQYF. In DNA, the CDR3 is TGTGCCAGCAGCCTACGACATCGAGACGAGCAGTACTTC.

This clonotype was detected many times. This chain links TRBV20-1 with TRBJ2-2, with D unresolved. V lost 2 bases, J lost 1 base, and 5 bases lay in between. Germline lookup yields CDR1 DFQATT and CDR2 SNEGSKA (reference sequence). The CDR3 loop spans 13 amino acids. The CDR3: CSARNLNTGELFF. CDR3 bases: TGCAGTGCTAGAAATCTGAACACCGGGGAGCTGTTTTTT.

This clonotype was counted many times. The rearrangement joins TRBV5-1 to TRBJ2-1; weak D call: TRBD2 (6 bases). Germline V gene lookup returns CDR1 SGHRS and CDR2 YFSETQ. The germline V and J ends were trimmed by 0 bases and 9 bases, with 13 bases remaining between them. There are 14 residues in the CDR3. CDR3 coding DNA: TGCGCCAGCAGCTTGGGGAGGGAAGCTGCTGAGCAGTTCTTC. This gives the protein CASSLGREAAEQFF.

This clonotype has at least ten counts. The CDR3 sequence is CSAPVPGPRDEQFF. CDR3 coding DNA: TGCAGTGCTCCTGTTCCCGGCCCTAGGGATGAGCAGTTCTTC. V is TRBV20-1 and J is TRBJ2-1, with D uncertain. CDR3 length equals 14 residues. Germline CDR1 reads DFQATT; CDR2 reads SNEGSKA (reference sequence). The V end lost 5 bases, the J end lost 8 bases, and 19 bases lay between the germline ends.

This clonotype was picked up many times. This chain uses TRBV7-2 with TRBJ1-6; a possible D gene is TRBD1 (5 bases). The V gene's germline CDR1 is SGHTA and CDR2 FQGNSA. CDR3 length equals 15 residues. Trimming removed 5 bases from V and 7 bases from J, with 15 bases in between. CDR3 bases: TGTGCCAGCAGCCAAGATAGGCAGGGAAATTCACCCCTCCACTTT. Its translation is CASSQDRQGNSPLHF.

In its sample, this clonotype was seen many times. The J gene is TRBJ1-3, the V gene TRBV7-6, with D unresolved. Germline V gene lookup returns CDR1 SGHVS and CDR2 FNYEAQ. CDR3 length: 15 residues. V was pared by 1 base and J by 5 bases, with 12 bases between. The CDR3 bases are TGTGCCAGCAGCTTAGGGTTCTCCGCCAGAAACACCATATATTTT. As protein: CASSLGFSARNTIYF.

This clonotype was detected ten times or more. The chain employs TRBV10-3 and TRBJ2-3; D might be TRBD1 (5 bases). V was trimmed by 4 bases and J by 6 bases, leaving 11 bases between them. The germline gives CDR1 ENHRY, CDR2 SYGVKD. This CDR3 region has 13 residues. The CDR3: CAISGQQQDTQYF. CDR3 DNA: TGTGCCATCAGTGGACAGCAGCAGGATACGCAGTATTTT.

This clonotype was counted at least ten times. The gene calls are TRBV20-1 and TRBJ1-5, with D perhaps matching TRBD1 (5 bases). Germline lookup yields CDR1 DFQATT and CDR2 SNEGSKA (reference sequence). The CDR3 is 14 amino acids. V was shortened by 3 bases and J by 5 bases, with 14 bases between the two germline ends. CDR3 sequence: CSARGRDAYQPQHF. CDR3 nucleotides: TGCAGTGCTAGGGGCAGGGACGCCTATCAGCCCCAGCATTTT.

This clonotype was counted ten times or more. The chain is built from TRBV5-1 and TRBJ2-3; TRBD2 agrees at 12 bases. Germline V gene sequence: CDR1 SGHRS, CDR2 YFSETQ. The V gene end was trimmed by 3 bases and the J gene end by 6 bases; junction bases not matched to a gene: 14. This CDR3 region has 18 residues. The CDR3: CASSSSPSTSGSADTQYF. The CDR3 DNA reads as TGCGCCAGCAGCTCAAGCCCGTCGACTAGCGGGAGTGCTGATACGCAGTATTTT. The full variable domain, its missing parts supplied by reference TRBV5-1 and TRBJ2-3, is KAGVTQTPRYLIKTRGQQVTLSCSPISGHRSVSWYQQTPGQGLQFLFEYFSETQRNKGNFPGRFSGRQFSNSRSEMNVSTLELGDSALYLCASSSSPSTSGSADTQYFGPGTRLTVL.

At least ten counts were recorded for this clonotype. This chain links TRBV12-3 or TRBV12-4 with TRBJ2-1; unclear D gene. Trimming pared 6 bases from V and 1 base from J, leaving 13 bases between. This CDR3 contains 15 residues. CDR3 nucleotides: TGTGCCAGCAGACCCCGGGTAGCTTCCTACAATGAGCAGTTCTTC. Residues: CASRPRVASYNEQFF.

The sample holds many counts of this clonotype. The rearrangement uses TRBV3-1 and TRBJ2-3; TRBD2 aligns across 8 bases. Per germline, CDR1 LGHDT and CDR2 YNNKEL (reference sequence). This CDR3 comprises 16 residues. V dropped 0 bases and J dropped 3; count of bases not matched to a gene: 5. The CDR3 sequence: CASSQDRGGRTDTQYF. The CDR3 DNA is TGTGCCAGCAGCCAAGATCGGGGGGGGAGGACAGATACGCAGTATTTT.

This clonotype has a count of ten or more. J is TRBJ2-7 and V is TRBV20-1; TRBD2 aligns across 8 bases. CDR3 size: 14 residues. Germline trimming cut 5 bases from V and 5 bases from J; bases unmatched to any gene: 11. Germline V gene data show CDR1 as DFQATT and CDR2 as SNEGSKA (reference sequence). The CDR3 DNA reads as TGCAGTGCTGGGACTAGGTACCCAAGGGACGAGCAGTACTTC. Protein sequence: CSAGTRYPRDEQYF.